What follows describes a single TCR beta chain. Its target antigen remains unknown. The input lacks base qualities; no much larger clone sits a single base away. Whole blood was collected in K2EDTA tubes by collaborating institutions according to the institutions' own protocols. Collaborator samples were shipped for TCRbeta analysis as frozen whole blood, isolated PBMCs, or DNA extracted from either sample type. For CDR1 and CDR2, the germline V gene lists MGHRA and YSYEKL. V is cut by 4 bases and J by 3 bases, and the space between the germline ends is 9 bases. The CDR3 starts with the cysteine, ends with the phenylalanine, and has 14 residues. The kept DNA is CDR3 alone, 42 bases in frame from the first base. These data belong to a study of blood T cell repertoires in COVID-19 (dated by TCRdb to about 2020). As for the study more broadly: Collaborator samples came from the United States, Italy and Spain and covered acute and convalescent phases of COVID-19. Nearly every sample came with metadata listing a de-identified subject ID, COVID-19 status, age in years and sex. Deeply sampled blood TCRbeta repertoires from subjects exposed to, actively infected with, or recovered from COVID-19 were included in the dataset. The prospective study material was composed of cDNA or gDNA derived from T cells, B-cell-depleted T cells, or PBMCs. Where HLA class I and class II types were available, the types were taken from metadata supplied by the sample provider, not from assay-based typing. The samples were drawn from the first 160 participants of the ongoing ImmuneRACE study and from 950 to 1,500 subjects provided by 6 global collaborators. A freely available public database, intended as a resource for researchers studying the immune response to SARS-CoV-2, is where the repertoires were released. What the research found in general, with its limitations: How much clinical and demographic metadata was included differed by source and by participant, and the metadata was provided uncurated.

TCRbeta CDR3 regions were amplified from genomic DNA using the immunoSEQ Assay, a bias-controlled multiplex PCR. As for how the authors treated the data: Nucleated cell counts per sample were estimated from amplification of reference gene primers within the assay. To quantify the absolute abundance of each unique TCRbeta CDR3 rearrangement, sequence reads were collapsed and filtered. For each sample, productive Simpson clonality was calculated by taking the square root of Simpson's diversity index across productive rearrangements. The table comes from immuneACCESS by way of TCRdb, which keeps in-frame sequences with V and J called. Part of the clones is missing from these tables; in studies checked, under half for an unresolved V gene and the rest for unknown reasons. V and J calls and clone size come straight from that table; D and trimming were deduced from the DNA. Present in this sample are around 130,000 clones, approximately 85% of which were seen just once. The ten largest account for around 3% of the sample.

The rearrangement combines TRBV4-1 with TRBJ2-2, and the D gene may be TRBD1, 5 bases matching. The clonotype was recovered from a man aged 45-60 years with acute or convalescent COVID-19. The specimen sequenced was peripheral blood. The CDR3 amino acid sequence is: CASSLQGYTGELFF. The nucleotides read TGCGCCAGCAGCCTTCAGGGTTACACCGGGGAGCTGTTTTTT.